Presented here are 8 T cell receptor beta chains from one specimen sequenced in a study of control samples from healthy donors and cancer patients. Sequencing was performed with immunoSEQ multiplex PCR; in TCRdb, only in-frame clones are kept and a portion is missing. This table holds fewer than 85,000 clones, roughly 89% found once. Sequenced material: blood. The receptors shown here come from a man aged 25 to 45 in good health.

The gene calls are TRBV29-1 and TRBJ1-5, with D tentatively TRBD1 (5 bases). In germline, CDR1 is SQVTM, CDR2 ANQGSEA. The germline V and J ends were trimmed by 4 bases and 1 base, with 11 bases remaining between them. The CDR3 covers 14 residues. Here the CDR3 DNA reads TGCAGCGTTGCGGCGGGGGAGAGCAATCAGCCCCAGCATTTT. Residues: CSVAAGESNQPQHF.

This sequence joins TRBV6-2 or TRBV6-3 and TRBJ1-2; 7 bases are a match to TRBD1. Germline V CDR1 and CDR2: MNHEY, SVGEGT. The CDR3 runs 14 residues. The V segment lost 0 bases and the J segment 6 bases; nucleotides outside the gene matches: 4. Here the CDR3 reads CASSYSGTANGYTF. CDR3 DNA sequence: TGTGCCAGCAGTTACTCCGGGACAGCTAATGGCTACACCTTC.

The chain recombines TRBV18 with TRBJ2-1; TRBD2 agrees at 16 bases. The CDR3 has 16 amino acids. Looked up from germline, CDR1 is KGHSH and CDR2 is LQKENI. Trimming at V came to 0 bases and at J to 12 bases, leaving 5 bases not matched to a gene. The CDR3 DNA reads TGTGCCAGCTCACCACCGGGACTAGCGGGAGGGGCAGGGCAGTTCTTC. Its translation is CASSPPGLAGGAGQFF. Variable domain in full (rest from reference TRBV18 and TRBJ2-1): NAGVMQNPRHLVRRRGQEARLRCSPMKGHSHVYWYRQLPEEGLKFMVYLQKENIIDESGMPKERFSAEFPKEGPSILRIQQVVRGDSAAYFCASSPPGLAGGAGQFFGPGTRLTVL.

The gene calls are TRBV15 and TRBJ2-2, with 11 positions matching TRBD2. CDR3 size: 17 residues. V was pared by 3 bases and J by 4 bases, with 7 bases of the junction left unmatched. Germline CDR1 and CDR2: LNHNV and YYDKDF (reference sequence). The chain's CDR3 is CATSRELAGEGTGELFF. The CDR3 nucleotides read TGTGCCACCAGCAGGGAACTAGCGGGAGAAGGCACCGGGGAGCTGTTTTTT.

The chain combines TRBV19 with TRBJ1-5; D not resolved. Trimming shortened V by 4 bases and J by 0 bases, and 10 bases separated the two germline ends. The CDR3 covers 15 residues. Per the germline V gene, CDR1 is LNHDA and CDR2 is SQIVND (reference sequence). This CDR3 is CASSTTPYSNQPQHF. The CDR3 nucleotides are TGTGCCAGTAGTACGACACCTTATAGCAATCAGCCCCAGCATTTT.

The chain links TRBV29-1 to TRBJ2-1; D perhaps matches TRBD2 (6 bases). CDR1 and CDR2 from the germline V gene are SQVTM and ANQGSEA. V was pared by 2 bases and J by 10 bases, with 15 bases between. The CDR3 contains 13 residues. CDR3 sequence (DNA): TGCAGCGTTGAACCGATAGGTGGGGGGGAGCAGTTCTTC. As protein: CSVEPIGGGEQFF.

This sequence joins TRBV7-9 and TRBJ2-2; either TRBD1 or TRBD2 may fit D (5 bases each). The V and J ends lost 1 base and 3 bases respectively, with 9 bases between them. The CDR3 length is 15 residues. CDR1 and CDR2 from the germline V gene are SEHNR and FQNEAQ (reference sequence). This CDR3 is CASSLGDQYTGELFF. CDR3 bases: TGTGCCAGCAGCTTAGGGGACCAATACACCGGGGAGCTGTTTTTT.

The chain employs TRBV10-3 and TRBJ2-2, with 7 bases fitting TRBD1. After removal of 10 bases from V and 7 bases from J, the junction contained 6 bases not matched to a gene. CDR1 is ENHRY and CDR2 is SYGVKD in the germline V gene. The CDR3 consists of 12 residues. The CDR3 coding sequence is TGTGCCACGTCAGGGGGTGTCGGGGAGCTGTTTTTT. This encodes CATSGGVGELFF.